Presented here are 14 T cell receptor beta chains from one specimen sequenced in a study of blood T cells in healthy people across ages. Combining a sample-barcoded 5' primer with a J-beta primer mix, a second PCR ran for roughly 6 to 12 cycles. TCRdb fed the 5' RACE reads into MiXCR, producing one record per CDR3 protein. The sample carries about 1.7 million distinct CDR3 sequences, roughly 30% recorded once. Sequenced input: blood. The receptors stem from a woman aged 25 to 45 in good health.

The table lists this clonotype with many counts. The V and J genes are TRBV2 and TRBJ2-7; D gene unclear. Germline CDR1 and CDR2: SNHLY and FYNNEI. The CDR3 is 10 residues long. V lost 4 bases and J 5 bases, leaving 3 bases between the germline ends. This chain's CDR3 is CASSGDEQYF. CDR3 sequence (DNA): TGTGCCAGCAGTGGAGACGAGCAGTACTTC.

V and J are TRBV6-6 and TRBJ1-2; possible D gene TRBD1, 5 bases. The length of the CDR3 is 15 residues. From germline, CDR1 is MNHNY and CDR2 SVGAGI (reference sequence). The V end lost 0 bases, the J end lost 6 bases, and 14 bases lay between the germline ends. Here the CDR3 DNA reads TGTGCCAGCAGTTACTCGCGGGGCAGGGACGATGGCTACACCTTC. Protein product: CASSYSRGRDDGYTF.

A word on this clonotype: The junction does not match germline at one end; this may be a read error. The chain uses TRBV12-5 and TRBJ2-7; TRBD1 agrees at 7 bases. The length of the CDR3 is 12 residues. Germline loops: CDR1 LGHNT, CDR2 FRNRAP. The CDR3 sequence: CASGLGQHEQYF. Here the CDR3 DNA reads TGTGCCAGTGGTTTGGGACAGCACGAGCAGTACTTC.

This chain joins TRBV29-1 and TRBJ2-1; 7 bases map to TRBD1. The CDR3 is 13 residues long. CDR1 and CDR2 from the germline V gene are SQVTM and ANQGSEA. The J segment lost 5 bases and the V segment lost 6 bases, leaving 7 bases of the junction unmatched. For the CDR3, the DNA is TGCAGCGTCCGAAGGGACAGCAACAATGAGCAGTTCTTC. It translates to CSVRRDSNNEQFF.

V gene TRBV5-1 combines with J gene TRBJ2-3; D gene uncertain. CDR3 length equals 15 residues. The V gene lost 2 bases and the J gene lost 0 bases, with 10 bases spanning the gap. The germline gives CDR1 SGHRS, CDR2 YFSETQ. This CDR3 is CASSLTPPSTDTQYF. The CDR3 DNA is TGCGCCAGCAGCTTAACCCCCCCTAGCACAGATACGCAGTATTTT. The complete variable domain, with remaining parts taken from reference TRBV5-1 and TRBJ2-3, reads KAGVTQTPRYLIKTRGQQVTLSCSPISGHRSVSWYQQTPGQGLQFLFEYFSETQRNKGNFPGRFSGRQFSNSRSEMNVSTLELGDSALYLCASSLTPPSTDTQYFGPGTRLTVL.

In the case of this clonotype: One end of the junction fails to match germline, which may point to a read error. The V gene is TRBV9, the J gene TRBJ2-7; 7 nucleotides match TRBD1. The assigned J gene may be wrong: the sequence end matches TRBJ2-4 better. The CDR3 spans 15 residues. Germline values: CDR1 SGDLS, CDR2 YYNGEE. The CDR3 bases are TGTACCAGCAGCCCACGCGAGGGGGCCGGTGACATTCAGTACTTC. Translating it yields CTSSPREGAGDIQYF.

This clonotype was recorded a few times. The chain joins TRBV24-1 to TRBJ1-2, with 8 positions matching TRBD1. V trimming: 2 bases; J trimming: 8 bases; junction bases outside the gene matches: 12. The CDR3 totals 16 residues. Germline values: CDR1 KGHDR, CDR2 SFDVKD. The CDR3 reads CATSDSPQGEKGGYTF. The CDR3 DNA reads as TGTGCCACCAGTGATTCCCCACAGGGGGAAAAAGGGGGCTACACCTTC.

There are a few counts of this clonotype. The chain joins TRBV7-6 to TRBJ2-5; TRBD1 matches at 7 bases. The DNA end is more similar to TRBJ2-7, so the J call may be wrong. The length of the CDR3 is 14 residues. Germline CDR1 is SGHVS and CDR2 is FNYEAQ. The CDR3 region has the DNA TGTGCCAGCAGCTTTGAACAGGGGAGCGACGAGCAGTACTTC. Translated, it gives CASSFEQGSDEQYF.

This clonotype has only one observation. The CDR3 DNA sequence: TGTGCCAGCAGGACAGGGGTGGATTCTCATAGCAATCAGCCCCAGCATTTT. Encoded protein: CASRTGVDSHSNQPQHF. This chain links TRBV12-3 or TRBV12-4 with TRBJ1-5; 8 bases match TRBD1. The V and J ends lost 6 bases and 0 bases, in that order; junction bases with no gene match: 10. This CDR3 comprises 17 residues.

This clonotype was counted many times. This CDR3 is CASSVPTSGETDTQYF. The CDR3 nucleotides are TGCGCCAGCAGCGTACCAACTAGCGGGGAAACAGATACGCAGTATTTT. The V and J genes are TRBV5-1 and TRBJ2-3; 10 bases agree with TRBD2. J lost 3 bases, V lost 4 bases, and 8 bases had no gene match. The CDR3 extends over 16 amino acids. Germline CDR1 is SGHRS and CDR2 is YFSETQ.

A word on this clonotype: Germline and junction disagree at one end, which may indicate a read error. V is TRBV7-2 and J is TRBJ1-2; D is ambiguous. Germline loops: CDR1 SGHTA, CDR2 FQGNSA. The CDR3 is 14 amino acids. CDR3 sequence reads: CASSRGRGGYGYAF. In nucleotides, the CDR3 is TGTGCCAGCAGCCGAGGACGAGGCGGCTATGGCTACGCCTTC.

The genes are TRBV10-3 and TRBJ2-3; a possible D gene is TRBD1 (6 bases). Germline V gene sequence: CDR1 ENHRY, CDR2 SYGVKD. The CDR3 runs 16 residues. Trimming removed 4 bases from V and 2 bases from J, with 16 bases in between. The CDR3 loop is CAISGKGQLFTDTQYF. CDR3 DNA sequence: TGTGCCATCAGTGGGAAAGGACAGCTCTTCACAGATACGCAGTATTTT.

The rearrangement uses TRBV4-1 and TRBJ2-1; 11 bases are shared with TRBD2. Trimming at V came to 3 bases and at J to 4 bases, leaving 5 bases not matched to a gene. The CDR3 spans 16 residues. CDR1 is MGHRA, CDR2 YSYEKL, per germline. The CDR3 DNA sequence: TGCGCCAGCAGCCAGGGCACTAGCGGGGGTTACAATGAGCAGTTCTTC. Translated: CASSQGTSGGYNEQFF.

Many counts were recorded for this clonotype. The CDR3 reads CSVRDRGREQYF. The DNA of the CDR3 is TGCAGCGTCCGGGACAGGGGGCGCGAGCAGTACTTC. The rearrangement uses TRBV29-1 and TRBJ2-7; 12 nucleotides match TRBD1. The CDR3 has 12 amino acids. The V and J ends lost 6 bases and 6 bases, in that order; junction bases with no gene match: 3. Germline CDR1 and CDR2: SQVTM and ANQGSEA.